A single sample is the source of the 23 T cell receptor beta chains below, sequenced in a study of T cells in localized non-small cell lung cancer. Clones were sequenced by immunoSEQ multiplex PCR, and TCRdb holds only the in-frame ones, with some missing. In the table there are tens of thousands of clones, 93% of which are singletons. Sequenced material: peripheral blood, taken before any cancer treatment. The source is a female donor at least 60 years old with stage I lung adenocarcinoma.

The chain links TRBV27 to TRBJ2-6, with a weak D call TRBD1 (5 bases). Germline CDR1 MNHEY, CDR2 SMNVEV (reference sequence). The CDR3 consists of 17 residues. Trimming took 2 bases from V and 1 from J, leaving 12 bases between them. CDR3: CASSLMGLQSGANVLTF. CDR3 in DNA: TGTGCCAGCAGTTTAATGGGGCTACAATCTGGGGCCAACGTCCTGACTTTC. Complete variable domain (other parts from reference TRBV27 and TRBJ2-6): EAQVTQNPRYLITVTGKKLTVTCSQNMNHEYMSWYRQDPGLGLRQIYYSMNVEVTDKGDVPEGYKVSRKEKRNFPLILESPSPNQTSLYFCASSLMGLQSGANVLTFGAGSRLTVL.

The chain carries TRBV2 and TRBJ2-1, with D hard to call. Germline CDR1 reads SNHLY; CDR2 reads FYNNEI. The CDR3 is made up of 15 amino acids. Deletions cut 4 bases from V and 5 bases from J, with 15 bases between. The CDR3 here is CASSGRDPPNNEQFF. CDR3 DNA: TGTGCCAGCAGTGGTCGCGACCCGCCTAACAATGAGCAGTTCTTC.

The table lists this clone with a few counts. The chain recombines TRBV9 with TRBJ2-6, with D unresolved. The V end lost 4 bases, the J end lost 0 bases, and 11 bases lay between the germline ends. The CDR3 has 16 residues. CDR1 and CDR2 from the germline V gene are SGDLS and YYNGEE. CDR3 DNA sequence: TGTGCCAGCAGCCCCCAATTAAGCTCTGGGGCCAACGTCCTGACTTTC. As protein: CASSPQLSSGANVLTF. Based on the CDR3 plus reference TRBV9 and TRBJ2-6, the full variable domain is DSGVTQTPKHLITATGQRVTLRCSPRSGDLSVYWYQQSLDQGLQFLIQYYNGEERAKGNILERFSAQQFPDLHSELNLSSLELGDSALYFCASSPQLSSGANVLTFGAGSRLTVL.

The chain recombines TRBV2 with TRBJ2-1; no clear D. The V and J ends lost 3 bases and 11 bases respectively, with 8 bases between them. This CDR3 spans 11 amino acids. The germline gives CDR1 SNHLY, CDR2 FYNNEI. The DNA for the CDR3 is TGTGCCAGCAGTGAGGACGTGCAGCAGTTCTTC. Translation: CASSEDVQQFF.

The CDR3 DNA reads as TGCGCCAGCAGCTTTCAATCATTTTACAATGAGCAGTTCTTC. Amino acid sequence: CASSFQSFYNEQFF. This sequence joins TRBV5-1 and TRBJ2-1; unclear D gene. The V and J ends lost 2 bases and 4 bases respectively, with 10 bases between them. The CDR3 totals 14 residues. Germline lookup yields CDR1 SGHRS and CDR2 YFSETQ.

This clone is a singleton in its sample. This chain links TRBV7-9 with TRBJ1-1; 7 bases line up with TRBD1. The CDR3 is made up of 16 amino acids. With V trimmed by 5 bases and J by 4 bases, 13 bases remained unmatched. Per the germline V gene, CDR1 is SEHNR and CDR2 is FQNEAQ (reference sequence). In nucleotides, the CDR3 is TGTGCCAGCAGCCAAGGGACAGCGTGGGGAGGCACTGAAGCTTTCTTT. Amino acids: CASSQGTAWGGTEAFF.

V usage is TRBV7-2 and J usage is TRBJ2-5; the D is unclear. Trimming stripped 4 bases from V and 7 bases from J, with 10 bases between. The germline V gene encodes CDR1 SGHTA and CDR2 FQGNSA. The CDR3 runs 12 residues. CDR3 protein: CASSYPVGTQYF. The CDR3 nucleotides read TGTGCCAGCAGCTATCCCGTGGGGACCCAGTACTTC.

The V and J genes are TRBV2 and TRBJ1-1; 10 nucleotides line up with TRBD1. CDR1 and CDR2 (germline): SNHLY, FYNNEI. Unmatched junction bases numbered 5, after V lost 6 bases and J lost 1 base. The CDR3 contains 15 residues. The CDR3 region is CASRFRDRGNTEAFF. CDR3 coding DNA: TGTGCCAGCAGATTTCGGGACAGGGGGAACACTGAAGCTTTCTTT.

The chain is built from TRBV9 and TRBJ1-1; possible D gene TRBD1, 5 bases. V shed 0 bases and J shed 11 bases, with 14 bases lying between them. The germline V gene has CDR1 SGDLS and CDR2 YYNGEE. This CDR3 is 13 amino acids long. This CDR3 reads CASSVASGQMAFF. In nucleotides, the CDR3 is TGTGCCAGCAGCGTAGCCTCGGGGCAGATGGCTTTCTTT.

The chain is built from TRBV2 and TRBJ1-2; D is unresolved. This CDR3 spans 13 amino acids. CDR1 is SNHLY and CDR2 is FYNNEI in the germline V gene. V was clipped by 3 bases and J by 4 bases, with 9 bases between them. The CDR3 region has the DNA TGTGCCAGCAGTGACGGAAACAGCTATGGCTACACCTTC. Translating it yields CASSDGNSYGYTF.

The rearrangement links TRBV4-3 to TRBJ1-2; the D is unclear. From germline, CDR1 is LGHNA and CDR2 YSLEER. The CDR3 consists of 15 residues. V lost 0 bases and J 0 bases, leaving 8 bases between the germline ends. The CDR3 DNA sequence: TGCGCCAGCAGCCAAGATCAGACCACTAACTATGGCTACACCTTC. Translation: CASSQDQTTNYGYTF.

The chain couples TRBV10-3 to TRBJ1-1; D may be TRBD1 (6 bases). Germline CDR1 ENHRY, CDR2 SYGVKD. Deletions cut 10 bases from V and 0 bases from J, with 15 bases between. The CDR3 has 14 amino acids. CDR3 sequence (DNA): TGTGCCACCACCCTCGACAGGCTGAACACTGAAGCTTTCTTT. Translation: CATTLDRLNTEAFF.

CDR3 sequence reads: CASSVGPRGRFF. The CDR3 DNA reads as TGTGCCAGCAGCGTGGGGCCCCGAGGCCGGTTCTTC. V and J are TRBV9 and TRBJ2-1; D might be TRBD1 (5 bases). V lost 2 bases, J lost 15 bases, and 15 bases lay in between. CDR1 is SGDLS and CDR2 is YYNGEE in the germline V gene. The CDR3 runs to 12 residues.

The genes are TRBV29-1 and TRBJ2-3; a possible D gene is TRBD1 (6 bases). The length of the CDR3 is 12 residues. Per germline, CDR1 SQVTM and CDR2 ANQGSEA. V was cut by 2 bases and J by 4 bases, with 7 bases left in between. CDR3: CSVETGPDTQYF. DNA for the CDR3: TGCAGCGTTGAAACAGGGCCAGATACGCAGTATTTT.

This rearrangement joins TRBV6-6 to TRBJ1-2; no reliable D call. CDR1 is MNHNY and CDR2 is SVGAGI in the germline V gene (reference sequence). The length of the CDR3 is 15 residues. Trimming cost V 5 bases and J 0 bases, with 13 bases left between them. Written as DNA, the CDR3 is TGTGCCAGCAGTCCCCCCGGGAGATCTAACTATGGCTACACCTTC. It translates to CASSPPGRSNYGYTF.

This clone was counted once. This sequence joins TRBV19 and TRBJ2-3; either TRBD1 or TRBD2 may fit D (5 bases each). CDR1 and CDR2 (germline): LNHDA, SQIVND (reference sequence). This CDR3 spans 15 amino acids. Trimming removed 3 bases at V and 3 bases at J, with 13 bases between. This CDR3 is CASSMWGWDTDTQYF. The CDR3 DNA reads TGTGCCAGTAGTATGTGGGGGTGGGATACAGATACGCAGTATTTT.

About this clone itself: Other DNA variants within this sample encode the same CDR3. The rearrangement uses TRBV6-5 and TRBJ1-2, with no clear D. Between the trimmed V and J ends, which lost 0 bases and 7 bases, there was a span of 15 bases. From germline, CDR1 is MNHEY and CDR2 SVGAGI. The CDR3 is made up of 15 amino acids. This chain's CDR3 is CASSYSTGFTFGYTF. Written as DNA, the CDR3 is TGTGCCAGCAGTTACTCTACGGGGTTTACTTTTGGCTACACCTTC.

The CDR3 DNA is TGTGCCAGCAGTCCCTCTGGGGCCAACGTCCTGACTTTC. Translating it yields CASSPSGANVLTF. The chain is built from TRBV9 and TRBJ2-6; D gene ambiguous. Deletions cut 5 bases from V and 0 bases from J, with 3 bases between. Per germline, CDR1 SGDLS and CDR2 YYNGEE. The CDR3 is 13 amino acids.

This chain links TRBV14 with TRBJ2-3; D unclear. With 3 bases removed from V and 3 bases from J, the gap between germline ends came to 1 base. This CDR3 is built from 11 residues. Germline V gives CDR1 SGHDN, CDR2 FVKESK. The CDR3 here is CASSHTDTQYF. In DNA form, the CDR3 reads TGTGCCAGCAGCCATACAGATACGCAGTATTTT.

The CDR3 nucleotides are TGTGCCAGCAGCATAGGACTAGCGAGGAGCACAGATACGCAGTATTTT. This gives the protein CASSIGLARSTDTQYF. V and J are TRBV7-3 and TRBJ2-3; 9 bases align to TRBD2. V shed 5 bases and J 0 bases; nucleotides not matched to a gene: 6. The CDR3 totals 16 residues. CDR1 is SGHTA and CDR2 is FQGTGA in the germline V gene.

The V gene is TRBV20-1, the J gene TRBJ1-1; D unclear. V gave up 7 bases and J gave up 4 bases, with 10 bases separating them. The CDR3 covers 11 residues. The germline V gene has CDR1 DFQATT and CDR2 SNEGSKA (reference sequence). The CDR3 loop is CSEGASTEAFF. CDR3 in DNA: TGCAGTGAGGGTGCGAGCACTGAAGCTTTCTTT.

J is TRBJ2-1 and V is TRBV6-1, with TRBD2 identical over 7 bases. With V trimmed by 2 bases and J by 6 bases, 7 bases remained unmatched. Germline CDR1 MNHNS, CDR2 SASEGT. The CDR3 covers 15 residues. The CDR3 loop is CASSEIGGGLNEQFF. The DNA for the CDR3 is TGTGCCAGCAGTGAAATTGGCGGGGGTCTCAATGAGCAGTTCTTC.

The chain uses TRBV19 and TRBJ2-1; D not resolved. Between the trimmed V and J ends, which lost 0 bases and 4 bases, there was a span of 13 bases. The germline V gene encodes CDR1 LNHDA and CDR2 SQIVND (reference sequence). The CDR3 covers 16 residues. CDR3 nucleotide sequence: TGTGCCAGTAGTATAGATTATAGGGCCCTTTACAATGAGCAGTTCTTC. This sequence encodes CASSIDYRALYNEQFF.